The next 19 T cell receptor beta chains were all read from a single sample in a study of human T cells and chemical hapten exposure. TCRdb re-analysed the RACE reads in MiXCR, keeping a single row per CDR3 protein. This table has 150,000 to 200,000 distinct CDR3 sequences, approximately 14% appearing once. Stated time point: patch test 1, 2 weeks after DPC sensitization. The treatment is: therapeutic diphenylcyclopropenone sensitization with weekly scalp DPC. This specimen was whole blood, taken in connection with sensitization to the hapten diphenylcyclopropenone (DPC). The receptors were gathered from a woman aged 30 to 39 with alopecia areata. Some clones in this sample may be carry-over from other donors' samples.

This clonotype was seen more than once but under ten times. The rearrangement links TRBV20-1 to TRBJ2-1; perhaps TRBD2 as D (6 bases). The CDR3 extends over 13 amino acids. Germline CDR1 is DFQATT and CDR2 is SNEGSKA (reference sequence). V gave up 6 bases and J gave up 6 bases, with 15 bases separating them. CDR3 sequence reads: CSAPSRGVNEQFF. The CDR3, as DNA: TGCAGTGCCCCCTCCCGCGGGGTCAATGAGCAGTTCTTC.

This clonotype has just a few counts. The chain is built from TRBV4-3 and TRBJ2-1; no clear D. Trimming took 0 bases from V and 4 from J, leaving 13 bases between them. CDR1 is LGHNA and CDR2 is YSLEER in the germline V gene. There are 16 residues in the CDR3. The CDR3 DNA follows: TGCGCCAGCAGCCAAGAGGCCCGGTCTCGGTACAATGAGCAGTTCTTC. Its protein product is CASSQEARSRYNEQFF.

This clonotype occurred once. Given a much more abundant clone one base away, this may be a read error. V usage is TRBV28 and J usage is TRBJ1-1, with D uncertain. The germline gives CDR1 MDHEN, CDR2 SYDVKM. The CDR3 has 12 residues. CDR3 amino acids: CTSSRMNTEAFF. CDR3 DNA sequence: TGTACCAGCAGCCGAATGAACACTGAAGCTTTCTTT.

V usage is TRBV11-3 and J usage is TRBJ2-7; D call uncertain. V lost 5 bases, J lost 0 bases, and 8 bases lay in between. The germline V gene has CDR1 SGHNT and CDR2 YENEEA. The CDR3 totals 13 residues. The CDR3 sequence: CASSVQPSYEQYF. DNA of the CDR3: TGTGCCAGCAGCGTACAGCCCTCCTACGAGCAGTACTTC. The full variable domain, its missing parts supplied by reference TRBV11-3 and TRBJ2-7, is EAGVVQSPRYKIIEKKQPVAFWCNPISGHNTLYWYLQNLGQGPELLIRYENEEAVDDSQLPKDRFSAERLKGVDSTLKIQPAELGDSAVYLCASSVQPSYEQYFGPGTRLTVT.

The chain has TRBV28 and TRBJ1-2; TRBD1 agrees at 8 bases. This CDR3 has 16 amino acids. Germline V gene data show CDR1 as MDHEN and CDR2 as SYDVKM. Trimming removed 6 bases from V and 8 bases from J; junction bases left unmatched: 17. The CDR3 is CASSTQGQGDSRGYTF. The CDR3 DNA is TGTGCCAGCAGCACCCAAGGACAGGGAGATTCTAGAGGCTACACCTTC.

This clonotype came up a few times. V usage is TRBV12-3 or TRBV12-4 and J usage is TRBJ1-1, with D hard to call. The CDR3 length is 12 residues. The ends were cut back, 1 base at V and 5 bases at J, with 5 bases in the middle. The CDR3 sequence: CASSLGFTEAFF. For the CDR3, the DNA is TGTGCCAGCAGTTTAGGGTTTACTGAAGCTTTCTTT.

This clonotype appeared a few times. J is TRBJ1-1 and V is TRBV18, with 8 positions matching TRBD1. V lost 6 bases, J lost 3 bases, and 6 bases stayed unmatched. This CDR3 spans 14 amino acids. The germline gives CDR1 KGHSH, CDR2 LQKENI. CDR3 sequence (DNA): TGTGCCAGCTCTCCGGGACAGGTGGACACTGAAGCTTTCTTT. Amino acid sequence: CASSPGQVDTEAFF.

This clonotype was observed a few times. The junction does not match germline at one end; this may be a read error. This sequence joins TRBV11-3 and TRBJ2-3, with TRBD1 identical over 9 bases. Germline assignment: CDR1 SGHNT and CDR2 YENEEA. The CDR3 length is 15 residues. Written as DNA, the CDR3 is TGTGCCAGCAGCTCTAGGGTCCCGTTTGGGACAGGGTTGCATTTT. Amino acids: CASSSRVPFGTGLHF.

The genes are TRBV3-1 and TRBJ1-1; D is possibly TRBD1 (5 bases). CDR1 LGHDT and CDR2 YNNKEL come from the germline V gene (reference sequence). Trimming pared 4 bases from V and 5 bases from J, leaving 14 bases between. CDR3 size: 14 residues. CDR3 coding DNA: TGTGCCAGCAGCCCAACAGGTTTCAGTACTGAAGCTTTCTTT. It encodes CASSPTGFSTEAFF.

This clonotype was seen a few times. The V and J genes are TRBV20-1 and TRBJ2-1; 11 bases fit TRBD2. Trimming took 3 bases from V and 1 from J; bases not matched to a gene: 5. Germline CDR1 DFQATT, CDR2 SNEGSKA (reference sequence). This CDR3 comprises 16 residues. The CDR3, as DNA: TGCAGTGCTAGCGTGACTAGCGGGGTTTCCTACAATGAGCAGTTCTTC. Its translation is CSASVTSGVSYNEQFF.

The chain joins TRBV12-3 or TRBV12-4 to TRBJ2-3, with D perhaps TRBD1 (6 bases). The CDR3 extends over 14 amino acids. Trimming removed 7 bases from V and 1 base from J, with 12 bases in between. The CDR3 DNA sequence: TGTGCCAGCACCCAGGGGATTCGCACAGATACGCAGTATTTT. Encoded protein: CASTQGIRTDTQYF.

In this sample, this clonotype turned up a few times. The chain couples TRBV29-1 to TRBJ1-1, with unresolved D. The V end lost 0 bases, the J end lost 0 bases, and 11 bases lay between the germline ends. This CDR3 region has 15 residues. Per the germline V gene, CDR1 is SQVTM and CDR2 is ANQGSEA. The CDR3 reads CSVEDPYTVNTEAFF. The CDR3 DNA follows: TGCAGCGTTGAAGATCCCTATACAGTGAACACTGAAGCTTTCTTT.

This clonotype appeared a few times. The gene calls are TRBV30 and TRBJ1-2; D remains unclear. The V end was cut by 4 bases, the J end by 2 bases, with 8 bases between. Germline V gene data show CDR1 as GTSNPN and CDR2 as SVGIG (reference sequence). The CDR3 consists of 12 residues. CDR3 sequence reads: CAWTTVNYGYTF. The CDR3 DNA sequence: TGTGCCTGGACGACGGTGAACTATGGCTACACCTTC.

V and J are TRBV3-1 and TRBJ1-3; D is uncertain. CDR1 and CDR2 (germline): LGHDT, YNNKEL (reference sequence). Deletions cut 1 base from V and 0 bases from J, with 7 bases between. There are 15 residues in the CDR3. Here the CDR3 reads CASSQVSHSGNTIYF. The CDR3 nucleotides are TGTGCCAGCAGCCAAGTGTCCCACTCTGGAAACACCATATATTTT.

This clonotype appeared a few times. This chain joins TRBV11-1 and TRBJ2-7; D perhaps matches TRBD1 (7 bases). CDR3 length: 14 amino acids. Germline V gene lookup returns CDR1 SGHAT and CDR2 FQDESV (reference sequence). Deletions cut 5 bases from V and 2 bases from J, with 13 bases between. DNA for the CDR3: TGTGCCAGCAGCGGGGGGACAGCAGCCTACGAGCAGTACTTC. Its translation: CASSGGTAAYEQYF.

In this sample, this clonotype turned up many times. This rearrangement joins TRBV11-2 to TRBJ2-3; D ambiguous. Germline-derived CDR1 and CDR2 are SGHAT and FQNNGV. This CDR3 has 12 amino acids. V was cut by 2 bases and J by 4 bases, with 4 bases left in between. This CDR3 is CASSLIPDTQYF. As DNA, the CDR3 is TGTGCCAGCAGCTTAATCCCAGATACGCAGTATTTT.

CDR3 region: CASSLASGAARKTQYF. DNA of the CDR3: TGTGCCAGCAGCCTCGCTTCGGGAGCGGCTCGGAAGACCCAGTACTTC. This rearrangement joins TRBV7-2 to TRBJ2-5; the D gene is possibly TRBD2 (6 bases). Looked up from germline, CDR1 is SGHTA and CDR2 is FQGNSA. Trimming took 5 bases from V and 6 from J, leaving 22 bases between them. CDR3 length: 16 amino acids.

This clonotype was observed a few times. V is TRBV18 and J is TRBJ2-7; 7 bases match TRBD1. CDR3 size: 12 residues. The germline V gene encodes CDR1 KGHSH and CDR2 LQKENI. With 5 bases clipped from V and 7 bases from J, the junction kept 5 bases outside the gene matches. The CDR3 bases are TGTGCCAGCTCAGCTAGACAGGGTGAGCAGTACTTC. Amino acids: CASSARQGEQYF.

This rearrangement joins TRBV7-3 to TRBJ2-1; D is possibly TRBD1 or TRBD2 (5 bases each). The CDR3 is 14 amino acids. The ends were cut back, 5 bases at V and 4 bases at J, with 12 bases in the middle. CDR1 is SGHTA, CDR2 FQGTGA, per germline. DNA of the CDR3: TGTGCCAGCAGCCTATCGGGGCCTTACAATGAGCAGTTCTTC. Protein sequence: CASSLSGPYNEQFF.